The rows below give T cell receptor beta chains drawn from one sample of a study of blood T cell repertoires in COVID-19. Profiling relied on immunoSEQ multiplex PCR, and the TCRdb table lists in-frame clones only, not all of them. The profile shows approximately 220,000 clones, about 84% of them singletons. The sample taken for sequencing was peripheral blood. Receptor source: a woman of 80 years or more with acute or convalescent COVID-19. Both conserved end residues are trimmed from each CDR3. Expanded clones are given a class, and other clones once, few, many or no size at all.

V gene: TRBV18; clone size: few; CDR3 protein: ASSPGTTNNEQF
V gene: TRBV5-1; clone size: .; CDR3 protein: ASSLAVPGNSPLH
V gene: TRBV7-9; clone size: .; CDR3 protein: ASSSTPTSGGTSDTQY
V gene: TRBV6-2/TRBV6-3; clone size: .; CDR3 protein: ASSLFRGENEKLF
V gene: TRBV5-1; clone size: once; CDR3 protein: ASSLRQGAGEQY
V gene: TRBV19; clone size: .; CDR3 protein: ASSIRGTANNEQF
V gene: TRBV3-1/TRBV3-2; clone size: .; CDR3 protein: ASSHLRGGSYNEQF
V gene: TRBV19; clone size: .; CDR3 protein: ASRTRRSGGLEDTQY
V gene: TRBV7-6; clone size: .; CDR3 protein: ASSLGGASGRQSSYEQY
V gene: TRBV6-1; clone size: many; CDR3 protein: ASSEDRGSVYGYT
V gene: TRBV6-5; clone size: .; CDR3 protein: AGRTSGTNTGELF
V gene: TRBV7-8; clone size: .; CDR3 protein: ASSLGDRVY
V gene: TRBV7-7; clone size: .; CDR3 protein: ASSPGVRETQY
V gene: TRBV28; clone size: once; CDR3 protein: ASSVRSSRSQPQH
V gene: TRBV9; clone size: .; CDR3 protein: ASSAGLGGSNQPQH
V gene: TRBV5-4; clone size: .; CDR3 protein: ASSLEQGIEAF
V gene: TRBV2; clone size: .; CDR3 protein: ASSESARVYYEQY
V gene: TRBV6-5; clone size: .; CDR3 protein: ASSSGGGRGPEQY
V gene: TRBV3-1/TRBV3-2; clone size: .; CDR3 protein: ASSQEVLAGWAQY
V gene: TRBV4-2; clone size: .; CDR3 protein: ASSQGLSTGSYEQY
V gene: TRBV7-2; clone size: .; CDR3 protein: ASSFGAGSQETQY
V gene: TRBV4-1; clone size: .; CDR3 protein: ASSQVGQLNTEAF
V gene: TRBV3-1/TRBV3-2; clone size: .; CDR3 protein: ASSQGRYGYT
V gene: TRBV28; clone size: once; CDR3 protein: ASKTQRILSGNTIY
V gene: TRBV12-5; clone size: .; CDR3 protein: ASAPKLQETQY
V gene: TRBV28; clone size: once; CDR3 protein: ASSLGTGRYGYT
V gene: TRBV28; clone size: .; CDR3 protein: ASNTQGGVYEQY
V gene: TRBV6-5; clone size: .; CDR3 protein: ASTGLAGVGEQY
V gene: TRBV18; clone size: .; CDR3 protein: ASSPAPGTVAGNTIY
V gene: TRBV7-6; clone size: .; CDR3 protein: ASSLNGQGSGEQF
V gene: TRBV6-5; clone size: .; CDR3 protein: ASRATGGGVNTIY
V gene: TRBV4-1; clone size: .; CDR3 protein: ASSQGQGHPQH
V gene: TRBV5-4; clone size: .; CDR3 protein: ASMSGGEPYGYT
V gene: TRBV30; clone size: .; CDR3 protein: AWSAPGLYNSPLH
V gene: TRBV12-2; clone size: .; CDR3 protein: ASRLDRYLSVTQY
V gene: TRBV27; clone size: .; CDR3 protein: ASSSRGGNEQF
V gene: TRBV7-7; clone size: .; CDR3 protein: ALGGASTDTQY
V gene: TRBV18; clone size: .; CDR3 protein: ASSPPHDSYEQY
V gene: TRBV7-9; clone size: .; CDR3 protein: ASSPDRGPTDTQY
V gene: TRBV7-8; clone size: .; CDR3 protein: ASSSGTRENNEQF
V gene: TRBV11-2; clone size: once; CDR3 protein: ASSIGQAHEKLF
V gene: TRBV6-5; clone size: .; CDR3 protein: ASSYSGQGDQPQH
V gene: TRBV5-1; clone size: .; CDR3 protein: ASSLGLEITGELF
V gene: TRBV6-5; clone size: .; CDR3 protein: ASSAAPTYEQY
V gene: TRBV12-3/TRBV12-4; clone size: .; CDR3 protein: ASSLGYWQY
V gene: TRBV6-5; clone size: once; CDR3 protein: ASSPQGQGAYGYT
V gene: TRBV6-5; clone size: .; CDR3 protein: ASSYVGANTEAF
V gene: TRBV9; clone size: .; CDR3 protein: ASSVGRGLEQY
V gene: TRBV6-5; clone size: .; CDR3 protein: ASRGQGGNQPQH
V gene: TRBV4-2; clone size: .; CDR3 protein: ASSQDEVRNYGYT
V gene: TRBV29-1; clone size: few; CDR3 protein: SVPRPGQGNSEKLF
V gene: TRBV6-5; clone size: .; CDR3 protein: ASRTSEATNEKLF
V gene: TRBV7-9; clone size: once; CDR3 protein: ASKLVQGSGNSPLH
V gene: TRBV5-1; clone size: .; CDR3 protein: ASSLGGQGTDLF
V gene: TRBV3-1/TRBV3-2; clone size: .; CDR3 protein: ASSQDSGPNEQF
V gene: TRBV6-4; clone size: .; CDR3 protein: ASRPEDGTDTQY
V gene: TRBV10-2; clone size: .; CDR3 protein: ASRGGGTITGNEQF
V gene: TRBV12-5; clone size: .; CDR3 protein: ASSFEGGDEQF
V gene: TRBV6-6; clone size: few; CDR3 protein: ASSRYSRVYSGNTIY
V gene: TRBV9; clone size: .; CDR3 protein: ASSQGGPLWTQY